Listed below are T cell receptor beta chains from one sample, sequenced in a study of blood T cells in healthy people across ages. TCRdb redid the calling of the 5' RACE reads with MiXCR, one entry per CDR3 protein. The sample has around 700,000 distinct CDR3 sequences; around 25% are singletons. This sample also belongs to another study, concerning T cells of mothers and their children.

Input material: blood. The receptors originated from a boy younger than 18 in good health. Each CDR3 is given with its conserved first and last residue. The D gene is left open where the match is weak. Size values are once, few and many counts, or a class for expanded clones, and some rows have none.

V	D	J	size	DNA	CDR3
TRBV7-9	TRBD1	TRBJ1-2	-	TGTGCCAGCAGGTCCACAGGGGCCACCTATGGCTACACCTTC	CASRSTGATYGYTF
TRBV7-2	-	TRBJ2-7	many	TGTGCCAGCAGCCCGGGACCGACCTACGAGCAGTACTTC	CASSPGPTYEQYF
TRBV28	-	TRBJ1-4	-	TGTGCCAGCACCCTTAGAGGGGTAGGAGAAAAACTGTTTTTT	CASTLRGVGEKLFF
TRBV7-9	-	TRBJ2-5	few	TGTGCCAGCAGCTTAATGGAACAGGTCCAAGAGACCCAGTACTTC	CASSLMEQVQETQYF
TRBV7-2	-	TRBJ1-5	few	TGTGCCAGCAGCTTAGAATTTGGGGGGCCGCCCCAGCATTTT	CASSLEFGGPPQHF
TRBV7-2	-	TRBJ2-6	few	TGTGCCAGCAGCTTAGTCAGGCAGGGGCGCTCTGGGGCCAACGTCCTGACTTTC	CASSLVRQGRSGANVLTF
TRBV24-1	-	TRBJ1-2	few	TGTGCCACCAGTGACCACCGCAATGGCTACACCTTC	CATSDHRNGYTF
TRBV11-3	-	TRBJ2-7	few	TGTGCCAGCAGCTCCGACTCCTACGGGGCTGGCGACGAGCAGTACTTC	CASSSDSYGAGDEQYF
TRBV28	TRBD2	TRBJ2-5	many	TGTGCCAGCAGTTGGCCGGGACTAGCGGGATACCAAGAGACCCAGTACTTC	CASSWPGLAGYQETQYF
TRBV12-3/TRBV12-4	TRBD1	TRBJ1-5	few	TGTGCCAGCAGTTCCCGGGACAGTAGCAATCAGCCCCAGCATTTT	CASSSRDSSNQPQHF
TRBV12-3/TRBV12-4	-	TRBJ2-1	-	TGTGCCAGCAGCCCTGACGTGAGCTCCTACAATGAGCAGTTCTTC	CASSPDVSSYNEQFF
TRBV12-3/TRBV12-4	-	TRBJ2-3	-	TGTGCCAGCAGCCCAATCGCGGGGCAGGGACACCGATCGCCCGTTAGCACAGATGCGCAGTATTTT	CASSPIAGQGHRSPVSTDAQYF
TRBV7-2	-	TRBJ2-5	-	TGTGCCAGCAGCTTATCCCCGGGGCCCCAAGAGACCCAGTACTTC	CASSLSPGPQETQYF
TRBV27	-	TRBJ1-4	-	TGTGCCAGCAGTCCCCTCCCAGGGTCGGGGGCTAATGAAAAACTGTTTTTT	CASSPLPGSGANEKLFF
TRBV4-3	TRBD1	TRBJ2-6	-	TGCGCCAGCAGCCAAGGTCCGACAGGGGCCGAACAATCTGGGGCCAACGTCCTGACTTTC	CASSQGPTGAEQSGANVLTF
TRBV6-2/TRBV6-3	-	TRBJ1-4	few	TGTGCCAGCAGTGCCCCTTCGGACAGATCTAATGAAAAACTGTTTTTT	CASSAPSDRSNEKLFF
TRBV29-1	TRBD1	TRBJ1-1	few	TGCAGCGTCCAGGGGGACCACACTGAAGCTTTCTTT	CSVQGDHTEAFF
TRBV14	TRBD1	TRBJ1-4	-	TGTGCCAGCAGCCCCCGTGGGGCAGGGGGTAATGAAAAACTGTTTTTT	CASSPRGAGGNEKLFF
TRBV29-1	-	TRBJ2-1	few	TGCAGCGTTGAGGTGGCAGGGGCGAATGAGCAGTTCTTC	CSVEVAGANEQFF
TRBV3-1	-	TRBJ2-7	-	TGTGCCAGCAGCCCCTTTGGGACCTACGAGCAGTACTTC	CASSPFGTYEQYF
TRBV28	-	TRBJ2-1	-	TGTGCCAGCAGTTCCCTAACGGGGGGCCTCTACAATGAGCAGTTCTTC	CASSSLTGGLYNEQFF
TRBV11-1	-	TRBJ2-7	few	TGTGCCAGCAGCCCCTTGTGGGGACACGAGCAGTACTTC	CASSPLWGHEQYF
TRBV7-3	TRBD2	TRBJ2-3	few	TGTGCCAGCAGCGGATTCGGGACTAAGGATTCAGATACGCAGTATTTT	CASSGFGTKDSDTQYF
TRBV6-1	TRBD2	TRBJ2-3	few	TGTGCCAGCAGCCGCATAGCACTCAGCGGGAGATACACAGATACGCAGTATTTT	CASSRIALSGRYTDTQYF
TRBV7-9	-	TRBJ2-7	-	TGTGCCAGCAGCCCAACCCTGAGCTCCTACGAGCAGTACTTC	CASSPTLSSYEQYF
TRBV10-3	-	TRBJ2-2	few	TGTGCCATCAGTGACGGGCCTAACACCGGGGAGCTGTTTTTT	CAISDGPNTGELFF
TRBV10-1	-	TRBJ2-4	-	TGCGCCAGCAGTGATGGAGGGACAGCCCCTATCATTCAGTACTTC	CASSDGGTAPIIQYF
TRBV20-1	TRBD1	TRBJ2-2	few	TGCAGTGTTAGAAACAGGGGCAACACCGGGGAGCTGTTTTTT	CSVRNRGNTGELFF
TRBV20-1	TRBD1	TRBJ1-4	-	TGCAGTGCTAAGACAGGGCGGGGAACTAATGAAAAACTGTTTTTT	CSAKTGRGTNEKLFF
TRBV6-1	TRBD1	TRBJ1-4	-	TGTGCCAGTGAAAAGGGACAGGGGCAAATCCTGTTTTTT	CASEKGQGQILFF
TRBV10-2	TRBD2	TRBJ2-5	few	TGCGCCAGCGTTTCTAGCGGCCAAGAGACCCAGTACTTC	CASVSSGQETQYF
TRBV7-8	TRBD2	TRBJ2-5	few	TGTGCCAGCAGCTTAGTGACTAGCGGGGGCGTGGAGACCCAGTACTTC	CASSLVTSGGVETQYF
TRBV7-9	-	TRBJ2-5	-	TGTGCCAGCAGCTTAAGGGTTTTAGGGGGAGAGACCCAGTACTTC	CASSLRVLGGETQYF
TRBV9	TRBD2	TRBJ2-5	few	TGTGCCAGCAGCGTAGGTGGGAGGGCCCAAGAGACCCAGTACTTC	CASSVGGRAQETQYF
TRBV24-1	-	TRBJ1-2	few	TGTGCCACCAGTGCCCGGGACTATGGCTACACCTTC	CATSARDYGYTF
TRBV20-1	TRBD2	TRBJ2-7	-	TGCAGTGCTAGTCAACCTGGACTAGGGAATTCCTACGAGCAGTACTTC	CSASQPGLGNSYEQYF
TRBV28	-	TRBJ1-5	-	TGTGCCAGCAGGCAAACCCTTCGGGGCGACAATCAGCCCCAGCATTTT	CASRQTLRGDNQPQHF
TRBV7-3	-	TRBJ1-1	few	TGTGCCAGCAGCCCTGGCGGGGCCAACACTGAGGCTTTCTTT	CASSPGGANTEAFF
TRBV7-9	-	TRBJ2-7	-	TGTGCCAGCAGCTTTGCTCAGGATCTCCACGAGCAGTACTTC	CASSFAQDLHEQYF
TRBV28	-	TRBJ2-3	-	TGTGCCAGCAGTTTAGGGTTATCTAGCACAGATACGCAGTATTTT	CASSLGLSSTDTQYF
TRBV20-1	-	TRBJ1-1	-	TGCAGTGCTCCTCACTCCGGGACACTGAACACTGAAGCTTTCTTT	CSAPHSGTLNTEAFF
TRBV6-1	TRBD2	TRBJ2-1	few	TGTGCCAGCAAACTAGCGGACTACAATGAGCAGTTCTTC	CASKLADYNEQFF
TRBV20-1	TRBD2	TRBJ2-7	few	TGCAGTGCCCTTCGTAGCGGGGGATACGAGCAGTACTTC	CSALRSGGYEQYF
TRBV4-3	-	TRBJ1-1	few	TGCGCCAGCAGCCAAGAAAGGGGGTCTGAAGCTTTCTTT	CASSQERGSEAFF
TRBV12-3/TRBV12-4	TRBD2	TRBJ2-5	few	TGTGCCAGCAAACTAGTAGCGGGAGGAGAGACCCAGTACTTC	CASKLVAGGETQYF
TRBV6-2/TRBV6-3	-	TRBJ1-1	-	TGTGCCAGCAGTTACTCGCACCTGTCGAACAGGGAAGCTTTCTTT	CASSYSHLSNREAFF
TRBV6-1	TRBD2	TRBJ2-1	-	TGTGCCAGCAGTCGAAAGGGTAGCGGGAGACCCTACAATGAGCAGTTCTTC	CASSRKGSGRPYNEQFF
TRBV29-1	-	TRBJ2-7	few	TGCAGCGCCGGGGGCAATAGGTCTGACGAGCAGTACTTC	CSAGGNRSDEQYF
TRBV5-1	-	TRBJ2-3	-	TGCGCCAGCAGCCTAAACAGGCCCACAGATACGCAGTATTTT	CASSLNRPTDTQYF
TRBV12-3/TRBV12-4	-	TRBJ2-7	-	TGTGCCAGCAGTTTAGCTGGGGTCCACGAGCAGTACTTC	CASSLAGVHEQYF
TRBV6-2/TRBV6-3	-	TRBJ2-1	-	TGTGCCAGCAGTTTCCAGGGACTCTCCTACAATGAGCAGTTCTTC	CASSFQGLSYNEQFF